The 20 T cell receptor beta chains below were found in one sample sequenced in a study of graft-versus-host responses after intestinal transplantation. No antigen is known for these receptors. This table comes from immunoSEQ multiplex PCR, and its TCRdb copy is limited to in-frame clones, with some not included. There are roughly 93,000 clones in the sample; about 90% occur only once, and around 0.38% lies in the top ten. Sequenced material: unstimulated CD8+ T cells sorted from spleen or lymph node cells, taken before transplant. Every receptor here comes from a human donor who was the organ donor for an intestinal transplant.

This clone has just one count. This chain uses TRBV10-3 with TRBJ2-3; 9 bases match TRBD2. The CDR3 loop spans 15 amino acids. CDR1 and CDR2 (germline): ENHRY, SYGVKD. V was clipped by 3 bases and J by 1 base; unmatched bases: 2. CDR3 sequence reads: CAISEWTSGTDTQYF. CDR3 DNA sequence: TGTGCCATCAGTGAATGGACTAGCGGCACAGATACGCAGTATTTT.

The DNA of the CDR3 is TGTGCCAGCAGTTCCCTCGACAGGGGGCTATACTACGAGCAGTACTTC. It specifies CASSSLDRGLYYEQYF. J is TRBJ2-7 and V is TRBV28, with 10 bases lining up with TRBD1. Germline assignment: CDR1 MDHEN and CDR2 SYDVKM. The CDR3 spans 16 residues. Trimming at V came to 4 bases and at J to 3 bases, leaving 9 bases not matched to a gene.

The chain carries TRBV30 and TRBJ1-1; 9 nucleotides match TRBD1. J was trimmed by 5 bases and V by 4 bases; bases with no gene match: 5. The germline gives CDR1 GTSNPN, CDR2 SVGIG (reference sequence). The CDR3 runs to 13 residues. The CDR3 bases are TGTGCCTGGATCACAGGGGGCCAGACTGAAGCTTTCTTT. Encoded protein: CAWITGGQTEAFF. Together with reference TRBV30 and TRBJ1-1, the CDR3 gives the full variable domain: SQTIHQWPATLVQPVGSPLSLECTVEGTSNPNLYWYRQAAGRGLQLLFYSVGIGQISSEVPQNLSASRPQDRQFILSSKKLLLSDSGFYLCAWITGGQTEAFFGQGTRLTVV.

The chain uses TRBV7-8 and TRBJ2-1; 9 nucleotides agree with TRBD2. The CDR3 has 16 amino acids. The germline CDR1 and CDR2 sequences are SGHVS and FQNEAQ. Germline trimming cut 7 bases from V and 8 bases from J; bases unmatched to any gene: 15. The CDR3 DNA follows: TGTGCCAGCAATTTGCGGGGGGGCTCCCGCTGGGATGAGCAGTTCTTC. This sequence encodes CASNLRGGSRWDEQFF.

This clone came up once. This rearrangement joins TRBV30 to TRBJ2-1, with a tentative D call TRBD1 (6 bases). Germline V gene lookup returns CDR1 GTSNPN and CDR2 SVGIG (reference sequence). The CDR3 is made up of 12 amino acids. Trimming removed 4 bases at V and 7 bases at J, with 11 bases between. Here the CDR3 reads CAWMAGANEQFF. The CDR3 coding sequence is TGTGCCTGGATGGCAGGGGCTAATGAGCAGTTCTTC.

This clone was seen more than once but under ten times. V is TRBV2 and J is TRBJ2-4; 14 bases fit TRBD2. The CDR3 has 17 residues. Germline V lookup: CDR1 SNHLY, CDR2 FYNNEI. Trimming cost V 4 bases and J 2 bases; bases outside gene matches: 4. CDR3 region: CASSGTSGGNSKNIQYF. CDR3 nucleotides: TGTGCCAGCAGTGGGACTAGCGGGGGGAACTCCAAAAACATTCAGTACTTC.

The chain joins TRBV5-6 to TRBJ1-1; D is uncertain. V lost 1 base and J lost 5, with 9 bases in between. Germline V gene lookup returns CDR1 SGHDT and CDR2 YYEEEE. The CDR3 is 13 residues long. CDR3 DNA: TGTGCCAGCAGCTTGTGGGGAGGGACTGAAGCTTTCTTT. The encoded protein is CASSLWGGTEAFF. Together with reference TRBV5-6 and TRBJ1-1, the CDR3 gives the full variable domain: DAGVTQSPTHLIKTRGQQVTLRCSPKSGHDTVSWYQQALGQGPQFIFQYYEEEERQRGNFPDRFSGHQFPNYSSELNVNALLLGDSALYLCASSLWGGTEAFFGQGTRLTVV.

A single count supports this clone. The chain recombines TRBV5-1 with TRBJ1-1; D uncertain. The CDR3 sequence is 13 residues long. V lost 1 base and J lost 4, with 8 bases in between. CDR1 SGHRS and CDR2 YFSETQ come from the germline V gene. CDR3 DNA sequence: TGCGCCAGCAGCTTGCGTCCGGTCACTGAAGCTTTCTTT. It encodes CASSLRPVTEAFF.

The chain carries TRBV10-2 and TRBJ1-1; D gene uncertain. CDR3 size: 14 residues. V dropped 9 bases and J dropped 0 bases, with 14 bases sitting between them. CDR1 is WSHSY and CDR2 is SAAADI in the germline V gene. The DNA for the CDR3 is TGCGCCAGTTTTCCAACTGAAATGAACACTGAAGCTTTCTTT. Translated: CASFPTEMNTEAFF.

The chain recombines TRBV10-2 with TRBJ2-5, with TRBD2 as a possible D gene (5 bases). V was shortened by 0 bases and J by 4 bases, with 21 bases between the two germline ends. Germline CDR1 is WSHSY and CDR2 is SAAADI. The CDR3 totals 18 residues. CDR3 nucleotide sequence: TGCGCCAGCAGTGAGTCGATTGGTAGCGCCCCCCTAACAGAGACCCAGTACTTC. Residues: CASSESIGSAPLTETQYF.

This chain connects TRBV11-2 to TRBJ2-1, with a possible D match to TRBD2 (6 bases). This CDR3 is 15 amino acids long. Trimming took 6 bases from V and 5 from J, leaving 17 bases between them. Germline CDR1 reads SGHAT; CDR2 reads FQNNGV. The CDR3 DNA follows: TGTGCCAGCAGACCAGGAGGGGCCCCACACAATGAGCAGTTCTTC. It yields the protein CASRPGGAPHNEQFF.

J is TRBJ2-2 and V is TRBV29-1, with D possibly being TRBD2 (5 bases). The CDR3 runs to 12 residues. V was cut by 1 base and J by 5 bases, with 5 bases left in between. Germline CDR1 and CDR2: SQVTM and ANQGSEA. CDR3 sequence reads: CSVEGRTGELFF. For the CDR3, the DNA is TGCAGCGTTGAAGGGAGGACCGGGGAGCTGTTTTTT.

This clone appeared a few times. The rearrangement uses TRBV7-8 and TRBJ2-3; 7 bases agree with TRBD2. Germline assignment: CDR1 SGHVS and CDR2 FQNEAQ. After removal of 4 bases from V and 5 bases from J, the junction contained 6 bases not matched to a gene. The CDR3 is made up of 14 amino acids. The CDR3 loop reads CASSSGLPGDTQYF. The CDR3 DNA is TGTGCCAGCAGCTCGGGACTACCTGGAGATACGCAGTATTTT.

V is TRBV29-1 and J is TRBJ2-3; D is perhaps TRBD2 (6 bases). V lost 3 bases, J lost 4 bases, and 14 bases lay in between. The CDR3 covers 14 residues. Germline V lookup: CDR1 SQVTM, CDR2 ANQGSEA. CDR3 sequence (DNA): TGCAGCGTTGAGGGTCGGCGGGGAGCAGATACGCAGTATTTT. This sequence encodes CSVEGRRGADTQYF.

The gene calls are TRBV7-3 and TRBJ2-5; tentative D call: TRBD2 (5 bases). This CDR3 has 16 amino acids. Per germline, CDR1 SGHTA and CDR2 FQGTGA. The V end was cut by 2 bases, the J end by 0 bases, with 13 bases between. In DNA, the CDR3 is TGTGCCAGCAGCTTAGGGGTTAGCGTAAACCAAGAGACCCAGTACTTC. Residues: CASSLGVSVNQETQYF.

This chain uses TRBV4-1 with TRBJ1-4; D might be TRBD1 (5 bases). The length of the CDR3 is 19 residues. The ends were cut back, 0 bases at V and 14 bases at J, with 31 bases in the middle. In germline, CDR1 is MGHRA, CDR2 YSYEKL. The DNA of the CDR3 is TGCGCCAGCAGCCAAGATTGGGGGGGTGGCAAGCCTTCGGGGTTTGGGCTGTTTTTT. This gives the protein CASSQDWGGGKPSGFGLFF.

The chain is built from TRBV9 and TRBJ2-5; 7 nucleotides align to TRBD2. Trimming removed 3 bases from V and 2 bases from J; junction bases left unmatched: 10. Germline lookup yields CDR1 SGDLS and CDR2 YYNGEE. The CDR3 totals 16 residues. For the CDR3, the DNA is TGTGCCAGCAGCGCTCTTTGGGACTACAGTCAAGAGACCCAGTACTTC. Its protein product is CASSALWDYSQETQYF. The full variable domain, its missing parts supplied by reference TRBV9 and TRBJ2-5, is DSGVTQTPKHLITATGQRVTLRCSPRSGDLSVYWYQQSLDQGLQFLIQYYNGEERAKGNILERFSAQQFPDLHSELNLSSLELGDSALYFCASSALWDYSQETQYFGPGTRLLVL.

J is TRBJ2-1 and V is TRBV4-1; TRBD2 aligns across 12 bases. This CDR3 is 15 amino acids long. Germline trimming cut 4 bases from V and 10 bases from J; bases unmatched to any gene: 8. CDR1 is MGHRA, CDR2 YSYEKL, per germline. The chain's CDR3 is CASSRGLAGRGEQFF. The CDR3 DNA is TGCGCCAGCAGCCGAGGACTAGCGGGGAGGGGGGAGCAGTTCTTC.

CDR3 in DNA: TGTGCCTGCCGAGGACAGCAGAGCTCCTACGAGCAGTACTTC. Translated: CACRGQQSSYEQYF. V gene TRBV7-9 combines with J gene TRBJ2-7; tentative D call: TRBD1 (6 bases). From germline, CDR1 is SEHNR and CDR2 FQNEAQ (reference sequence). V was pared by 11 bases and J by 0 bases, with 17 bases between. This CDR3 has 14 residues.

CDR3 DNA: TGCGCCAGCAGTCCACGGGGGAGCGGGGGACAAGAGACCCAGTACTTC. Translation gives CASSPRGSGGQETQYF. The V call is TRBV4-3, the J call TRBJ2-5, with 8 bases that match TRBD2. Germline-derived CDR1 and CDR2 are LGHNA and YSLEER. This CDR3 has 16 residues. Unmatched junction bases numbered 11, after V lost 6 bases and J lost 2 bases.